One sample yielded the 27 T cell receptor beta chains listed below, sequenced in a study of T cells in women clearing cervical HPV infection. Clones were read by immunoSEQ multiplex PCR, and TCRdb kept only the in-frame ones, dropping some. The sample table includes 25,000 or so clones. Sequences were obtained from blood buffy coat. These receptor sequences come from a woman between 18 and 70 years old with a cervical HPV16 infection that either progressed to CIN3+ or cleared (not recorded which).

In regard to this clone: The CDR3 end falls 3 residues outside the read, so it is completed with the germline J gene. V gene TRBV7-2 combines with J gene TRBJ2-7, with D possibly matching TRBD2 (6 bases). Trimming shortened V by 7 bases and J by 0 bases, and 10 bases separated the two germline ends. The CDR3 totals 13 residues. Germline V lookup: CDR1 SGHTA, CDR2 FQGNSA. The sequenced part of the CDR3 DNA is TGTGCCAGCAAACGGGGGAGCTCCTACGAG. It specifies CASKRGSSYE. In full, the CDR3 reads CASKRGSSYEQYF.

Turning to this clone: The read ends 3 residues early relative to the CDR3; the germline J gene fills the gap. The chain recombines TRBV10-3 with TRBJ1-1; 8 nucleotides match TRBD1. There are 13 residues in the CDR3. V shed 9 bases, J shed 3 bases, and the junction held 6 bases outside the gene matches. Germline lookup yields CDR1 ENHRY and CDR2 SYGVKD. The DNA read from the CDR3 is TGTGCCATGAACAGGGGGAGAGACACTGAA. Translated: CAMNRGRDTE. The full CDR3 sequence reads CAMNRGRDTEAFF.

On this clone itself: The read ends 3 residues early relative to the CDR3; the germline J gene fills the gap. The J gene is TRBJ2-1, the V gene TRBV19, with D possibly matching TRBD1 (6 bases). V was trimmed by 5 bases and J by 5 bases, leaving 16 bases between them. Germline V CDR1 and CDR2: LNHDA, SQIVND (reference sequence). This CDR3 spans 15 amino acids. CDR3 bases read: TGTGCCAGTAGTTCCCTTCCGGGACACAACAATGAG. Protein product: CASSSLPGHNNE. From start to end, the CDR3 is CASSSLPGHNNEQFF.

On this clone: The CDR3 end is not reached by the read, which stops 3 residues before it; the germline J gene fills it in. The rearrangement joins TRBV6-1 to TRBJ1-1, with D possibly being TRBD1 (5 bases). The V gene lost 5 bases and the J gene lost 3 bases, with 10 bases spanning the gap. Germline lookup yields CDR1 MNHNS and CDR2 SASEGT. The CDR3 extends over 13 amino acids. The covered CDR3 bases are TGTGCCAGCAGTCAAGACAGAGACACTGAA. This encodes CASSQDRDTE. In full, the CDR3 is CASSQDRDTEAFF.

In the case of this clone: The CDR3 is cut off 3 residues early in the read; its end comes from the germline J gene. This rearrangement joins TRBV5-1 to TRBJ2-2; 9 bases are a match to TRBD1. V dropped 0 bases and J dropped 4; count of bases not matched to a gene: 10. The CDR3 totals 18 residues. Per the germline V gene, CDR1 is SGHRS and CDR2 is YFSETQ. The sequenced CDR3 bases are TGCGCCAGCAGCTTGGTTCGCGGGACAGGGCTGGTCACCGGGGAG. Translated: CASSLVRGTGLVTGE. The CDR3 reads in full as CASSLVRGTGLVTGELFF.

In terms of frequency, this clone is medium-sized. The read ends 3 residues before the CDR3 terminus; that terminus is restored from the germline J gene. V gene TRBV6-1 combines with J gene TRBJ1-5; D unclear. Looked up from germline, CDR1 is MNHNS and CDR2 is SASEGT. Trimming shortened V by 4 bases and J by 5 bases, and 15 bases separated the two germline ends. This CDR3 contains 15 residues. Incomplete CDR3 DNA: TGTGCCAGCAGTGTAGGTACAGCGGGCGATCAGCCC. Translating it yields CASSVGTAGDQP. The entire CDR3 sequence reads CASSVGTAGDQPQHF.

In the case of this clone: One junction end disagrees with the germline gene, perhaps due to a read error. The read comes to an end 3 residues before the CDR3 does, leaving the germline J gene to fill in the end. The rearrangement links TRBV7-7 to TRBJ2-7; TRBD1 matches at 7 bases. Germline V gives CDR1 SSHAT, CDR2 FNYEAQ (reference sequence). CDR3 length: 15 amino acids. The part of the CDR3 DNA that was read is TGTGCTAGCAGCTTAGGGCCGGGACAGTCCTACGAG. Residues: CASSLGPGQSYE. The full CDR3 protein is CASSLGPGQSYEQYF. The whole variable domain, remainder taken from reference TRBV7-7 and TRBJ2-7, is GAGVSQSPRYKVTKRGQDVTLRCDPISSHATLYWYQQALGQGPEFLTYFNYEAQPDKSGLPSDRFSAERPEGSISTLTIQRTEQRDSAMYRCASSLGPGQSYEQYFGPGTRLTVT.

Remarks on this clone: The read finishes 3 residues shy of the CDR3 end, and the germline J gene is used to complete it. This chain joins TRBV6-1 and TRBJ2-5; TRBD2 matches 10 bases. The CDR3 is 16 residues long. Losses at the gene ends were 3 bases for V and 5 bases for J; bases not matched to a gene: 9. The germline gives CDR1 MNHNS, CDR2 SASEGT. CDR3 residues: CASSEDPGLARETQYF. The sequenced CDR3 bases are TGTGCCAGCAGTGAGGACCCGGGACTAGCGAGGGAGACC.

Worth noting for this clone: The read terminates 3 residues ahead of where the CDR3 ends, so the germline J gene completes it. The chain links TRBV11-3 to TRBJ2-2; no clear D. The length of the CDR3 is 12 residues. V was shortened by 5 bases and J by 2 bases, with 3 bases between the two germline ends. Germline CDR1 SGHNT, CDR2 YENEEA. The DNA read from the CDR3 is TGTGCCAGCAGCGTAAACACCGGGGAG. The encoded protein is CASSVNTGE. The whole CDR3 protein reads CASSVNTGELFF. The entire variable domain, with the rest obtained from reference TRBV11-3 and TRBJ2-2, is as follows: EAGVVQSPRYKIIEKKQPVAFWCNPISGHNTLYWYLQNLGQGPELLIRYENEEAVDDSQLPKDRFSAERLKGVDSTLKIQPAELGDSAVYLCASSVNTGELFFGEGSRLTVL.

Comment on this clone: Sequencing ends 3 residues short of the CDR3 end; the germline J gene provides the rest. This chain joins TRBV5-1 and TRBJ1-1; no clear D. CDR1 SGHRS and CDR2 YFSETQ come from the germline V gene. CDR3 size: 12 residues. The ends were cut back, 0 bases at V and 7 bases at J, with 7 bases in the middle. CDR3 protein: CASSLAGNEAFF. Incomplete CDR3 DNA: TGCGCCAGCAGCTTGGCGGGTAATGAA.

Notes on this clone: The CDR3 end falls 3 residues outside the read, so it is completed with the germline J gene. This chain links TRBV6-1 with TRBJ2-5; 8 bases fit TRBD1. The length of the CDR3 is 15 residues. CDR1 MNHNS and CDR2 SASEGT come from the germline V gene. Losses at the gene ends were 2 bases for V and 0 bases for J; bases not matched to a gene: 2. The CDR3 sequence is CASSERDRYQETQYF. CDR3 DNA (partial): TGTGCCAGCAGTGAACGGGACAGGTACCAAGAGACC.

Of note for this clone: The read finishes 3 residues shy of the CDR3 end, and the germline J gene is used to complete it. The gene calls are TRBV24-1 and TRBJ2-3; unclear D gene. The CDR3 runs to 16 residues. Trimming cost V 1 base and J 0 bases, with 10 bases left between them. The germline CDR1 and CDR2 sequences are KGHDR and SFDVKD. This CDR3 is CATSDFPGTSTDTQYF. The part of the CDR3 DNA that was read is TGTGCCACCAGTGATTTTCCAGGTACCAGCACAGATACG.

Of note for this clone: The CDR3 extends 3 residues past the end of the read, so its final part is completed from the germline J gene. The V and J genes are TRBV7-2 and TRBJ2-3, with a possible D match to TRBD1 (5 bases). From germline, CDR1 is SGHTA and CDR2 FQGNSA. V was clipped by 5 bases and J by 2 bases, with 8 bases between them. CDR3 length equals 13 residues. This chain's CDR3 is CASSRQYTDTQYF. The sequenced part of the CDR3 DNA is TGTGCCAGCAGCCGACAGTACACAGATACG. Supplemented by reference TRBV7-2 and TRBJ2-3, the full variable domain reads GAGVSQSPSNKVTEKGKDVELRCDPISGHTALYWYRQSLGQGLEFLIYFQGNSAPDKSGLPSDRFSAERTGGSVSTLTIQRTQQEDSAVYLCASSRQYTDTQYFGPGTRLTVL.

As for this clone: The read is 3 residues too short to cover the CDR3 end, so that end is filled in from the germline J gene. The chain couples TRBV11-2 to TRBJ2-3; 14 positions agree with TRBD2. This CDR3 has 15 residues. J lost 3 bases, V lost 8 bases, and 4 bases had no gene match. From germline, CDR1 is SGHAT and CDR2 FQNNGV. The sequenced CDR3 bases are TGTGCCAGCCTGACTAGCGGGAGGGTTACAGATACG. It yields the protein CASLTSGRVTDT. The entire CDR3 protein reads CASLTSGRVTDTQYF.

For this clone: The read comes to an end 3 residues before the CDR3 does, leaving the germline J gene to fill in the end. The V call is TRBV2, the J call TRBJ1-5; no definite D call. The CDR3 extends over 14 amino acids. CDR1 SNHLY and CDR2 FYNNEI come from the germline V gene. The CDR3 spells CASRGVGGNQPQHF. Partial CDR3 DNA: TGTGCTAGCCGGGGAGTCGGCGGCAATCAGCCC.

On this clone itself: The read ends 3 residues shy of where the CDR3 ends; the end is completed using the germline J gene. The rearrangement links TRBV6-1 to TRBJ2-2; the D is unclear. Per the germline V gene, CDR1 is MNHNS and CDR2 is SASEGT. V gave up 3 bases and J gave up 4 bases, with 9 bases separating them. The CDR3 covers 14 residues. The sequenced part of the CDR3 DNA is TGTGCCAGCAGTGATAGTACTATCACCGGGGAG. It specifies CASSDSTITGE. The CDR3, in full, reads CASSDSTITGELFF.

Turning to this clone: A read error may produce the germline difference seen at one junction end. The read finishes 3 residues shy of the CDR3 end, and the germline J gene is used to complete it. This chain uses TRBV11-2 with TRBJ2-3; maybe TRBD1 (5 bases). CDR1 and CDR2 (germline): SGHAT, FQNNGV. CDR3 length: 12 amino acids. The CDR3 sequence: CASTLQANTQYF. CDR3 bases read: TGTGCCAGCACCTTACAGGCCAATACG.

As to this clone: The read ends 3 residues early relative to the CDR3; the germline J gene fills the gap. This chain connects TRBV6-1 to TRBJ1-5; D is undetermined. Trimming cost V 3 bases and J 6 bases, with 9 bases left between them. This CDR3 has 13 amino acids. The germline CDR1 and CDR2 sequences are MNHNS and SASEGT. The CDR3: CASSDQKPQPQHF. The covered CDR3 bases are TGTGCCAGCAGTGACCAAAAGCCTCAGCCC.

Turning to this clone: Coverage ceases 3 residues before the CDR3 finishes, and the germline J gene fills in the end. The rearrangement uses TRBV20-1 and TRBJ1-3; D call uncertain. Trimming left V 8 bases short and J 0 bases short, with 8 bases between. CDR1 and CDR2 (germline): DFQATT, SNEGSKA (reference sequence). The CDR3 sequence is 12 residues long. CDR3 protein: CSFLDSGNTIYF. The DNA read from the CDR3 is TGCAGTTTCCTAGACTCTGGAAACACC.

A remark on this clone: Read data end 3 residues before the CDR3 end; the end is taken from the germline J gene. The chain combines TRBV18 with TRBJ2-5; D is possibly TRBD1 (6 bases). Germline V lookup: CDR1 KGHSH, CDR2 LQKENI. V was shortened by 2 bases and J by 4 bases, with 11 bases between the two germline ends. The CDR3 consists of 14 residues. The CDR3 loop reads CASSPVEGGETQYF. CDR3 DNA (partial): TGTGCCAGCTCACCAGTCGAAGGGGGAGAGACC.

Concerning this clone: The observed sequence ends 3 residues before the CDR3 terminus, with the missing tail filled in from the germline J gene. The chain carries TRBV5-5 and TRBJ1-1, with 7 bases matching TRBD1. Looked up from germline, CDR1 is SGHKS and CDR2 is YYEKEE (reference sequence). V gave up 4 bases and J gave up 1 base; unmatched junction bases: 7. There are 15 residues in the CDR3. The sequenced CDR3 bases are TGTGCCAGCAGCCAATCCGGGACAGCGAACACTGAA. It is translated as CASSQSGTANTE. The full CDR3 protein reads CASSQSGTANTEAFF. Full variable domain (rest looked up from reference TRBV5-5 and TRBJ1-1): DAGVTQSPTHLIKTRGQQVTLRCSPISGHKSVSWYQQVLGQGPQFIFQYYEKEERGRGNFPDRFSARQFPNYSSELNVNALLLGDSALYLCASSQSGTANTEAFFGQGTRLTVV.

As regards this clone: The read terminates 3 residues ahead of where the CDR3 ends, so the germline J gene completes it. V gene TRBV7-9 combines with J gene TRBJ2-7; 7 bases align to TRBD1. Trimming removed 5 bases from V and 4 bases from J; junction bases left unmatched: 11. This CDR3 spans 15 amino acids. The germline CDR1 and CDR2 sequences are SEHNR and FQNEAQ (reference sequence). CDR3 bases read: TGTGCCAGCAGCCCCCAACACAGGGGCAGGTACGAG. This sequence encodes CASSPQHRGRYE. The CDR3 as a whole reads CASSPQHRGRYEQYF.

Regarding this clone: The read ends 3 residues early relative to the CDR3; the germline J gene fills the gap. The chain joins TRBV11-2 to TRBJ1-3; D possibly corresponds to TRBD1 (6 bases). The CDR3 is 15 residues long. Trimming took 6 bases from V and 4 from J, leaving 16 bases between them. Germline lookup yields CDR1 SGHAT and CDR2 FQNNGV. The CDR3 here is CASSRQGMGGNTIYF. CDR3 bases read: TGTGCCAGCAGTCGGCAGGGGATGGGAGGAAACACC.

Note on this clone: The sequenced fragment ends 3 residues before the CDR3 boundary, so the rest is inferred from the germline J gene. The V gene is TRBV20-1, the J gene TRBJ1-1; weak D call: TRBD1 (6 bases). Germline V gene data show CDR1 as DFQATT and CDR2 as SNEGSKA (reference sequence). The CDR3 has 12 amino acids. CDR3 loop: CSARVRGRQAFF. The covered CDR3 bases are TGCAGTGCTAGAGTCAGGGGCAGGCAA.

A remark on this clone: The missing CDR3 end, 3 residues past where the read stops, is filled in from the germline J gene. The chain combines TRBV29-1 with TRBJ2-7, with TRBD1 identical over 10 bases. This CDR3 has 13 residues. J lost 4 bases, V lost 5 bases, and 5 bases had no gene match. Germline V lookup: CDR1 SQVTM, CDR2 ANQGSEA. The CDR3 bases that were read are TGCAGCGTTTTGGACAGGGGGGCATACGAG. Protein sequence: CSVLDRGAYE. From start to end, the CDR3 is CSVLDRGAYEQYF.

This CDR3 is CASSPSTGGNTIYF. The sequenced CDR3 bases are TGTGCCAGCAGCCCCTCCACAGGGGGAAACACC. The chain carries TRBV11-3 and TRBJ1-3; D perhaps matches TRBD1 (6 bases). From the germline J gene comes the end of the CDR3, since the read stops 3 residues before it. The CDR3 has 14 amino acids. Germline lookup yields CDR1 SGHNT and CDR2 YENEEA. The V end was cut by 5 bases, the J end by 4 bases, with 12 bases between.

To note about this clone: The CDR3 end lies 3 residues beyond the end of the read and is filled in from the germline J gene. V usage is TRBV7-9 and J usage is TRBJ1-6, with 7 bases that match TRBD1. In germline, CDR1 is SEHNR, CDR2 FQNEAQ (reference sequence). The CDR3 totals 13 residues. J was trimmed by 9 bases and V by 5 bases; bases with no gene match: 4. CDR3 in amino acids: CASSPDRVSPLHF. The sequenced CDR3 bases are TGTGCCAGCAGCCCAGACAGGGTTTCACCC.